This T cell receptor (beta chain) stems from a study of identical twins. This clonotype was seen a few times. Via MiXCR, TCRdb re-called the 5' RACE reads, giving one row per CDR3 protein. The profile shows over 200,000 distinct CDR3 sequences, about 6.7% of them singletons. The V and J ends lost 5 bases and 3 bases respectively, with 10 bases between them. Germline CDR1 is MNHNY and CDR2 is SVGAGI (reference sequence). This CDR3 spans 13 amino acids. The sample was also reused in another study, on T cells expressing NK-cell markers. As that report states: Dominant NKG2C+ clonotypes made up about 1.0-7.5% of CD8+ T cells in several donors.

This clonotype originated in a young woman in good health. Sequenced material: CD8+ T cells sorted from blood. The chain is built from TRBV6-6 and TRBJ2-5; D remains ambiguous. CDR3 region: CASSIGVKETQYF. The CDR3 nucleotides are TGTGCCAGCAGTATCGGAGTTAAAGAGACCCAGTACTTC.